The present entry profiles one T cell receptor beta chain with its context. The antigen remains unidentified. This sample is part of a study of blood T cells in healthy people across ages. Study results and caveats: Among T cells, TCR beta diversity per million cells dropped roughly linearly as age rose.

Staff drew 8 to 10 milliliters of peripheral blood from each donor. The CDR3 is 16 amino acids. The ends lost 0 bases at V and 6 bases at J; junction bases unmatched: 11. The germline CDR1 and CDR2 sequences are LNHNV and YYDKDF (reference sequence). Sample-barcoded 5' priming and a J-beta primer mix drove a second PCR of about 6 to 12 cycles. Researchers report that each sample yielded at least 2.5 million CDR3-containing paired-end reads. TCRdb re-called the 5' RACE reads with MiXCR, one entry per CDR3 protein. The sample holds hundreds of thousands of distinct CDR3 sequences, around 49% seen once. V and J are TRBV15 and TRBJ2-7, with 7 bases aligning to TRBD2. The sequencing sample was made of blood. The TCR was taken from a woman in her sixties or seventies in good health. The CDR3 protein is CATSREVMSSGGEQYF. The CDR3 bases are TGTGCCACCAGCAGAGAGGTTATGAGTTCGGGGGGCGAGCAGTACTTC.